This TCR beta chain was captured in a study of blood T cell repertoires in COVID-19. Looking at the study overall: Researchers got acute and convalescent COVID-19 samples from the United States, Italy and Spain. The analysed material was cDNA or gDNA that came from T cells, B-cell-depleted T cells, or PBMCs.

In the study's own analysis: Amplification of reference gene primers was used by the study to estimate nucleated cell counts. The data were produced by immunoSEQ multiplex PCR, yet TCRdb's version contains in-frame clones alone and is incomplete. V, J and clone size are those of that table, while D and trimming were read from the DNA. Of roughly 200,000 clones listed, under 90% are singletons. Germline assignment: CDR1 LGHNA and CDR2 YNFKEQ. This CDR3 spans 16 amino acids. The J segment lost 0 bases and the V segment lost 0 bases, leaving 3 bases of the junction unmatched. This TCR came from a woman older than 75 with active or convalescent COVID-19. The sample was peripheral blood. The chain has TRBV4-2 and TRBJ2-5; the match to TRBD2 covers 8 bases. Here the CDR3 DNA reads TGTGCCAGCAGCCAAGAACTAGCGGCGTACCAAGAGACCCAGTACTTC. Translated, it gives CASSQELAAYQETQYF.